One sample yielded the 8 T cell receptor beta chains listed below, sequenced in a study of blood T cells in healthy people across ages. Together with a sample-barcoded 5' primer, a J-beta primer mix was included in a second PCR lasting about 7 to 11 cycles. TCRdb reanalysed the 5' RACE reads using MiXCR and keeps one entry per CDR3 protein. The data hold fewer than 2 million distinct CDR3 sequences, with 39% observed a single time. Sequenced material: blood. The receptors stem from a human donor in good health.

J is TRBJ2-1 and V is TRBV11-2; D is undetermined. This CDR3 region has 14 residues. Looked up from germline, CDR1 is SGHAT and CDR2 is FQNNGV. Deletions cut 5 bases from V and 6 bases from J, with 14 bases between. CDR3 residues: CASSEIATINEQFF. CDR3 sequence (DNA): TGTGCCAGCAGCGAAATCGCTACGATCAATGAGCAGTTCTTC.

The chain uses TRBV2 and TRBJ2-6; no definite D call. CDR1 SNHLY and CDR2 FYNNEI come from the germline V gene. The CDR3 is 17 amino acids. V dropped 10 bases and J dropped 0 bases, with 19 bases sitting between them. CDR3 sequence: CATLYLVGISGANVLTF. Written as DNA, the CDR3 is TGTGCCACCTTGTATTTGGTGGGGATCTCTGGGGCCAACGTCCTGACTTTC.

The rearrangement joins TRBV9 to TRBJ2-3, with D possibly matching TRBD1 (6 bases). CDR1 is SGDLS and CDR2 is YYNGEE in the germline V gene. The CDR3 is made up of 13 amino acids. Trimming removed 3 bases at V and 5 bases at J, with 10 bases between. CDR3 bases: TGTGCCAGCAGCGACAGGGCGAGAGATACGCAGTATTTT. Encoded protein: CASSDRARDTQYF.

CDR3 nucleotide sequence: TGTGCCAGCAGTTCTCTCCTAGGGGGTGAGCAGTTCTTC. It specifies CASSSLLGGEQFF. The chain recombines TRBV6-2 or TRBV6-3 with TRBJ2-1, with D perhaps matching TRBD1 (6 bases). CDR3 size: 13 residues. From germline, CDR1 is MNHEY and CDR2 SVGEGT. V lost 4 bases to trimming and J lost 9 bases, with 13 bases between them.

This clonotype has a handful of counts. This chain connects TRBV20-1 to TRBJ1-5; D is possibly TRBD1 (6 bases). CDR3 length: 14 residues. Trimming removed 6 bases from V and 0 bases from J, with 12 bases in between. In germline, CDR1 is DFQATT, CDR2 SNEGSKA (reference sequence). The CDR3 region is CSARQEFSNQPQHF. The DNA of the CDR3 is TGCAGTGCGCGACAGGAGTTTAGCAATCAGCCCCAGCATTTT.

This clonotype was detected only a few times. At one boundary the junction diverges from the germline segment, which might be a read error. The chain joins TRBV7-9 to TRBJ2-5; weak D call: TRBD2 (6 bases). Germline V CDR1 and CDR2: SEHNR, FQNEAQ (reference sequence). This CDR3 contains 13 residues. CDR3 bases: TGTGCCAGCACCTTAGGCGGGGAAGAGACCCAGTACTTC. It translates to CASTLGGEETQYF.

The gene calls are TRBV12-3 or TRBV12-4 and TRBJ2-2, with 10 bases fitting TRBD2. The CDR3 consists of 15 residues. J gave up 7 bases and V 3 bases, and 5 bases lay outside the gene matches. CDR3 sequence: CASSFLAGVGGELFF. The CDR3 DNA follows: TGTGCCAGCAGTTTCCTAGCGGGGGTCGGCGGGGAGCTGTTTTTT.

The chain uses TRBV7-8 and TRBJ2-7; TRBD1 matches 9 bases. Germline V gives CDR1 SGHVS, CDR2 FQNEAQ. CDR3 length: 16 amino acids. Germline trimming cut 4 bases from V and 5 bases from J; bases unmatched to any gene: 12. CDR3 residues: CASSSESKGQGHEQYF. DNA of the CDR3: TGTGCCAGCAGCTCCGAATCCAAGGGACAGGGCCACGAGCAGTACTTC.